This record looks at one TCR beta chain sequence and its context. This specimen comes from a study of neoadjuvant anti-PD-1 for oral cavity cancer. Most PBMC samples had roughly 0.45 ug input DNA in six replicates. The table came from immunoSEQ multiplex PCR; TCRdb's copy has only in-frame clones and leaves some out. The table lists some 71,000 clones, 80% to 90% of them singletons, with roughly 3.4% in the top ten. Blood cells were analyzed directly, without culture or expansion. The CDR3 is 15 amino acids. The ends were cut back, 6 bases at V and 1 base at J, with 19 bases in the middle. The germline V gene has CDR1 SQVTM and CDR2 ANQGSEA.

The material sequenced was PBMCs, taken before nivolumab (anti-PD-1) treatment. The source is a person aged 35-79 years with oral cavity squamous cell carcinoma. The chain uses TRBV29-1 and TRBJ2-7; D may match TRBD1 or TRBD2 (5 bases each). CDR3 sequence reads: CSVENRGVSSYEQYF. In DNA form, the CDR3 reads TGCAGCGTAGAGAACCGGGGCGTAAGTTCCTACGAGCAGTACTTC.